These 10 T cell receptor beta chains were sequenced from one sample in a study of T cell responses to AZD1222 COVID-19 vaccine. Produced via immunoSEQ multiplex PCR; TCRdb's table is partial and in-frame only. This sample has 130,000 to 150,000 clones, with around 89% found just once. The specimen comprised peripheral blood, sampled on day 0 of AZD1222 vaccination. Source of these receptors: an adult in good health.

The chain links TRBV15 to TRBJ1-2; no clear D. CDR1 and CDR2 from the germline V gene are LNHNV and YYDKDF (reference sequence). The CDR3 extends over 13 amino acids. V was clipped by 0 bases and J by 2 bases, with 4 bases between them. The DNA of the CDR3 is TGTGCCACCAGCAGAGACCCCAACTATGGCTACACCTTC. Translated: CATSRDPNYGYTF. The whole variable domain, filled in from reference TRBV15 and TRBJ1-2, reads DAMVIQNPRYQVTQFGKPVTLSCSQTLNHNVMYWYQQKSSQAPKLLFHYYDKDFNNEADTPDNFQSRRPNTSFCFLDIRSPGLGDTAMYLCATSRDPNYGYTFGSGTRLTVV.

The CDR3 DNA reads as TGCGCCAGCAGTCTAGCGCCTGGCTCCTACGAGCAGTACTTC. It encodes CASSLAPGSYEQYF. The chain joins TRBV10-2 to TRBJ2-7, with D tentatively TRBD2 (6 bases). Germline V CDR1 and CDR2: WSHSY, SAAADI. Deletions cut 5 bases from V and 0 bases from J, with 11 bases between. This CDR3 is built from 14 residues.

This sequence joins TRBV5-1 and TRBJ2-2; the D is unclear. CDR1 is SGHRS, CDR2 YFSETQ, per germline. V lost 7 bases and J 1 base, leaving 11 bases between the germline ends. The CDR3 spans 14 residues. CDR3 sequence (DNA): TGCGCCAGCCGCGCAGGTTTGAACACCGGGGAGCTGTTTTTT. Its translation is CASRAGLNTGELFF.

This CDR3 is CASSFGRAAPWGYTF. The CDR3 DNA sequence: TGTGCCAGCAGCTTCGGCAGGGCCGCACCCTGGGGCTACACCTTC. The chain combines TRBV5-4 with TRBJ1-2, with D maybe TRBD1 (5 bases). The CDR3 is 15 amino acids. Germline values: CDR1 SGHNT, CDR2 YYREEE (reference sequence). V was shortened by 2 bases and J by 8 bases, with 19 bases between the two germline ends.

The chain has TRBV2 and TRBJ1-1; D possibly corresponds to TRBD1 (6 bases). Germline V gene sequence: CDR1 SNHLY, CDR2 FYNNEI. V gave up 6 bases and J gave up 7 bases, with 9 bases separating them. The CDR3 length is 11 residues. The DNA of the CDR3 is TGTGCCAGCAGCATACAGGGTGAAGCTTTCTTT. Protein sequence: CASSIQGEAFF.

In its sample, this clone was seen a few times. This rearrangement joins TRBV6-5 to TRBJ1-1; TRBD1 matches 9 bases. The CDR3 consists of 15 residues. Trimming at V came to 7 bases and at J to 5 bases, leaving 11 bases not matched to a gene. Germline-derived CDR1 and CDR2 are MNHEY and SVGAGI. The CDR3 nucleotides read TGTGCCAGCATCATAGGCCCTGACAGGGGGACTGAAGCTTTCTTT. This codes for CASIIGPDRGTEAFF.

The chain uses TRBV5-4 and TRBJ2-7; D not certain. The CDR3 sequence is 19 residues long. Germline lookup yields CDR1 SGHNT and CDR2 YYREEE (reference sequence). Trimming removed 4 bases from V and 3 bases from J, with 29 bases in between. The CDR3: CASSGPVLRNGQRDYEQYF. The CDR3 bases are TGTGCCAGCAGCGGACCAGTACTCCGGAACGGTCAAAGGGACTACGAGCAGTACTTC.

In its sample, this clone was seen a few times. This rearrangement joins TRBV10-1 to TRBJ1-2; D is uncertain. V was cut by 8 bases and J by 4 bases, with 11 bases left in between. Per germline, CDR1 WNHNN and CDR2 SYGVQD (reference sequence). The CDR3 loop spans 12 amino acids. The CDR3 DNA is TGCGCCAGCTTGTTGAGTATCTATGGCTACACCTTC. It specifies CASLLSIYGYTF.

CDR3 bases: TGTGCCATCAGTGCCACCGGGACAGGGGGCAGCTACACCTTC. This encodes CAISATGTGGSYTF. The chain uses TRBV10-3 and TRBJ1-2, with TRBD1 matching over 12 bases. CDR3 length: 14 residues. V gave up 4 bases and J gave up 9 bases; unmatched junction bases: 6. CDR1 is ENHRY and CDR2 is SYGVKD in the germline V gene.

V is TRBV11-2 and J is TRBJ1-1; D is unresolved. The length of the CDR3 is 13 residues. The germline V gene has CDR1 SGHAT and CDR2 FQNNGV. Trimming pared 3 bases from V and 4 bases from J, leaving 9 bases between. CDR3 amino acids: CASSFSEGTEAFF. CDR3 coding DNA: TGTGCCAGCAGCTTCTCGGAGGGCACTGAAGCTTTCTTT.